Listed below are T cell receptor beta chains from one sample, sequenced in a study of radiation and T cells in renal cell carcinoma. Method: immunoSEQ multiplex PCR; TCRdb's copy keeps in-frame clones and lacks some. The table has over 85,000 clones, under 90% seen once. The sequencing used blood, collected from a patient whose treatment included radiotherapy and nephrectomy. Every receptor here comes from a man in his 60s with renal cell carcinoma. The CDR3 runs from the conserved cysteine through the conserved F or W. The order of the fields is CDR3 length, V gene, CDR3 protein.

15,TRBV9,CASSATTTGGNEQFF
13,TRBV10-3,CAISEGLSYEQYF
13,TRBV28,CASVGQGAYEQYF
15,TRBV28,CASSGHRDNKNIQYF
17,TRBV4-3,CASSQLMPGQGTDTQYF
16,TRBV11-3,CASSLDPGLDANEQFF
16,TRBV19,CASSIETGGFKNIQYF
15,TRBV4-1,CASSQEEADLYEQYF
13,TRBV19,CASSGVRRDGYTF
14,TRBV18,CASSPGTGQRPQHF
17,TRBV18,CASSPTFRGSSGNTIYF
16,TRBV28,CASSLVDFPENTEAFF
12,TRBV5-1,CASSLPGDEQFF
15,TRBV19,CASSAGYSSNQPQHF
16,TRBV7-8,CASSLQGTSATYEQYF
15,TRBV25-1,CASSEQGGEQYEQYF
14,TRBV6-5,CASTGLPLTGELFF
14,TRBV29-1,CSVLGEGGTDTQYF
15,TRBV19,CASSIGTSGSYEQYF
13,TRBV4-1,CASSQADMYGYTF
16,TRBV27,CASSWTGGLYTGELFF
11,TRBV7-2,CASSPSNEQFF
15,TRBV9,CASSVERDFRNEQFF
15,TRBV7-8,CASSTIGTGGLKRFF
17,TRBV19,CASSMGQGARMGYEQYF
15,TRBV7-9,CASSLDLGRRTEAFF
14,TRBV6-6,CASSYPQMNTEAFF
11,TRBV14,CASSQDKRDIF
14,TRBV2,CASSVDSYNSPLHF
16,TRBV7-9,CASSLSQENTKNEQYF
15,TRBV19,CASRRQANSNQPQHF
13,TRBV14,CASRKTDNSPLHF
13,TRBV10-3,CAISELRDNEQFF
15,TRBV4-2,CASSQAGTSSYEQYF
12,TRBV30,CAWSTPTGELFF
17,TRBV4-1,CASSSGVFVRRNSPLHF
15,TRBV28,CASSLAPAGAYGYTF
16,TRBV6-1,CASSVSSGAGTDTQYF
10,TRBV29-1,CSVVQETQYF
14,TRBV5-4,CASREAGGSYEQYF
13,TRBV7-6,CASSLANQETQYF